Sequencing of this T cell receptor (beta chain) was carried out in a study of neurological immune-mediated disorders. Whole-study findings and limits: HTLV-1-associated myelopathy had the most TCR clonal expansion, whereas multiple sclerosis had the least (lower than in healthy controls).

The V gene lost 1 base and the J gene lost 5 bases, with 11 bases spanning the gap. The CDR3 spans 14 residues. Looked up from germline, CDR1 is MNHEY and CDR2 is SMNVEV (reference sequence). This clonotype was recorded many times. Its antigen is undetermined. Time point described: longitudinal time-point 3. Unsorted libraries were prepared from 2 million PBMCs held at -80 C. By 5'RACE with 10-nucleotide random UMIs, the cDNA was made. Whenever a sequencing run was performed, it yielded over 200 million TCR-beta sequences from 15-18 subjects. A single record per CDR3 protein comes from TCRdb applying MiXCR to the 5' RACE reads. This repertoire shows about 50,000 distinct CDR3 sequences, 7% to 10% found once; its top ten account for over 1.5%.

This chain links TRBV27 with TRBJ1-1; D uncertain. The receptor was derived from a woman aged 40 to 50 in good health. Specimen: PBMCs. CDR3: CASSLFPGWTEAFF. The CDR3 nucleotides are TGTGCCAGCAGTTTATTTCCGGGGTGGACTGAAGCTTTCTTT.